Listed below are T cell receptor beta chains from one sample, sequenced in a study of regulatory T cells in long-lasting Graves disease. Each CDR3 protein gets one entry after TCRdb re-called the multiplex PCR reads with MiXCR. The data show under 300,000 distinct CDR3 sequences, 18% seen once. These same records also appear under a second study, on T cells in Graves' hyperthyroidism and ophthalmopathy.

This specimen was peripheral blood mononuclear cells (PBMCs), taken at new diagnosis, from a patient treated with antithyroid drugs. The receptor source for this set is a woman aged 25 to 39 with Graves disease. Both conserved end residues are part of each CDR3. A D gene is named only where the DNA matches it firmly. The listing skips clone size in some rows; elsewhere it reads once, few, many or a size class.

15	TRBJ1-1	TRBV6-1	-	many	TGTGCCAGCAGTGAAGGCGGCCGCTGGCAAACTGAAGCTTTCTTT	CASSEGGRWQTEAFF
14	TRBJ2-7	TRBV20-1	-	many	TGCAGTGCTAGAGGGGGATATGGGAACGGCGAGCAGTACTTC	CSARGGYGNGEQYF
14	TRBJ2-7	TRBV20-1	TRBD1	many	TGCAGTGCTCCCCGGGACAGGGTAGGCTACGAGCAGTACTTC	CSAPRDRVGYEQYF
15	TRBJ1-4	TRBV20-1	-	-	TGCAGTGCTAGAGATCAGGGCAGACGAAATGAAAAACTGTTTTTT	CSARDQGRRNEKLFF
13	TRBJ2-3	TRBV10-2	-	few	TGCGCCACAGGGGACGGTTACACAGATACGCAGTATTTT	CATGDGYTDTQYF
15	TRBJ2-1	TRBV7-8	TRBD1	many	TGTGCCAGCAGCACTCGGTTATCTGCCGGGACAGGGGTGTTCTTC	CASSTRLSAGTGVFF
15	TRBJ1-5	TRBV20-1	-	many	TGCAGTGCTAGAGATGGAGAGGGTAGCAATCAGCCCCAGCATTTT	CSARDGEGSNQPQHF
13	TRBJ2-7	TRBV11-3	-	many	TGTGCCAGCAGCTTAGCGGAATCCTACGAGCAGTACTTC	CASSLAESYEQYF
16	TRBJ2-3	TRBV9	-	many	TGTGCCAGCAGCGCGATAAGGGGGGGCAGCACAGATACGCAGTATTTT	CASSAIRGGSTDTQYF
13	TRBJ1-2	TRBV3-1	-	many	TGTGCCAGCAGCCCCAACCTAATAAAGGGTTACACCTTC	CASSPNLIKGYTF
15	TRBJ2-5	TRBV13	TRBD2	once	TGTGCCAGCAGCTCACTAGCGGGGTTTCAAGAGACCCAGTACTTC	CASSSLAGFQETQYF
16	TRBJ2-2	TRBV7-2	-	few	TGTGCCAGCAGCTTAGAGCAGGGAGCTGGAGCCGGGGAGCTGTTTTTT	CASSLEQGAGAGELFF
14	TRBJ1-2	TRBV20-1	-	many	TGCAGTGCTGGAGGGGGGATATCTAACTATGGCTACACCTTC	CSAGGGISNYGYTF
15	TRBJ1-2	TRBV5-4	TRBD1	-	TGTGCCAGCAGCTCCCCCGACAGGGCGCACTATGGCTACACCTTC	CASSSPDRAHYGYTF
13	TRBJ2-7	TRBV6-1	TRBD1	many	TGTGCCAGCCGAGGGGGCGAACGTCGGGAGCAGTACTTC	CASRGGERREQYF
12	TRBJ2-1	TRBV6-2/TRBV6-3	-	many	TGTGCCAGCAGTTTACGGGTTCCTGAGCAGTTCTTC	CASSLRVPEQFF
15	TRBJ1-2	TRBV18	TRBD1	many	TGTGCCAGCTCACGAACCCCGGGACAGGGGGATGGCTACACCTTC	CASSRTPGQGDGYTF
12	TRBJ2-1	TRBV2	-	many	TGTGCCAGCATTGGACAACCCAATGAGCAGTTCTTC	CASIGQPNEQFF
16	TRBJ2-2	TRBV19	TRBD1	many	TGTGCCAGTAGTATTGAGTCCAGGGGGCATGGCGGGGAGCTGTTTTTT	CASSIESRGHGGELFF
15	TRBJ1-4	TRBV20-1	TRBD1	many	TGCAGTGCTAGGATTGACAGGGCCACTAATGAAAAACTGTTTTTT	CSARIDRATNEKLFF
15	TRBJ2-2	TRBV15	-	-	TGTGCCACCAGCAGTACTGAGTGGAGCACCGGGGAGCTGTTTTTT	CATSSTEWSTGELFF
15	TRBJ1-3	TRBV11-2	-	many	TGTGCCAGCAGCTTACCGTCCGTCCCGGGAAACACCATATATTTT	CASSLPSVPGNTIYF
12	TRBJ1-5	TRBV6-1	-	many	TGTGCCAGTCTCACAGGGAACCAGCCCCAGCATTTT	CASLTGNQPQHF
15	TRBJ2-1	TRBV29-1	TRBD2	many	TGCAGCGTTGGACTAGCGGGGGTCTCCTACAATGAGCAGTTCTTC	CSVGLAGVSYNEQFF
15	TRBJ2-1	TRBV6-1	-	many	TGTGCCAGCAGTGAGCTTGCTAGGTGGGCAAATGAGCAGTTCTTC	CASSELARWANEQFF
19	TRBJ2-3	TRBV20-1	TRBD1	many	TGCAGTGCTAGAGCGTACAGGGGTTGGTTTTCGGCCCACACAGATACGCAGTATTTT	CSARAYRGWFSAHTDTQYF
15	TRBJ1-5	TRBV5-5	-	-	TGTGCCAGCAGCTTGGGGGGAGGAATAAATCAGCCCCAGCATTTT	CASSLGGGINQPQHF
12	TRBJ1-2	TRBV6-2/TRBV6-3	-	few	TGTGCCAGCAGTTACTCGAACTATGGCTACACCTTC	CASSYSNYGYTF
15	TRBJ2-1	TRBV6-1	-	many	TGTGCCACTCTTGGCACCTTGGTTGTGGGCAATGAGCAGTTCTTC	CATLGTLVVGNEQFF
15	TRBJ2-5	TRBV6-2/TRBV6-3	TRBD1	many	TGTGCCAGCAGTTACGAGGGGGCAAGGGGAGAGACCCAGTACTTC	CASSYEGARGETQYF
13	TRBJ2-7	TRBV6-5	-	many	TGTGCCAGCAGTTATTCGCTTTATAGCGAGCAGTACTTC	CASSYSLYSEQYF
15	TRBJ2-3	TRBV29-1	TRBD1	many	TGCAGCGTGTCCCCCGGGACAGGGTACGGAGATACGCAGTATTTT	CSVSPGTGYGDTQYF
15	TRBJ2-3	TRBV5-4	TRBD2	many	TGTGCCAGCAGCTGGGCGACTAGCGCGGGGGATGCGCAGTATTTT	CASSWATSAGDAQYF
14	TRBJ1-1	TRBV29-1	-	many	TGCAGCGTTGAAGACGGAAAGTCTTACACTGAAGCTTTCTTT	CSVEDGKSYTEAFF
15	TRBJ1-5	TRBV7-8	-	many	TGTGCCAGCAGCTTAGATTGGCAGGGCAATCAGCCCCAGCATTTT	CASSLDWQGNQPQHF
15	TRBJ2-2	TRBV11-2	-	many	TGTGCCAGCAGCTTAGTGCTGGGGAACCCCGGGGAGCTGTTTTTT	CASSLVLGNPGELFF
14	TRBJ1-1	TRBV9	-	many	TGTGCCAGCAGCGTAACAGGAATGAACACTGAAGCTTTCTTT	CASSVTGMNTEAFF
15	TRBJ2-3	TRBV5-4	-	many	TGTGCCAGCAGCCTGGTCTGGGATGGAGCAGATACGCAGTATTTT	CASSLVWDGADTQYF
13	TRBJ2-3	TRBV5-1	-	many	TGCGCCAGCAGCGAGGGACATTCAGATACGCAGTATTTT	CASSEGHSDTQYF
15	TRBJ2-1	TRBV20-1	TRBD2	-	TGCAGTGCTTGGACTAGCGGGGGGGCTCGGGATGAGCAGTTCTTC	CSAWTSGGARDEQFF
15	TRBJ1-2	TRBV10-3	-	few	TGTGCCACCAGTGAGTCGAACTCCAGGGAAAGTGGCTACACCTTC	CATSESNSRESGYTF
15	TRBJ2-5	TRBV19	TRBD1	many	TGTGCCAGTAATACGGGACAGGGAATCCAAGAGACCCAGTACTTC	CASNTGQGIQETQYF